A selection of T cell receptor beta chains follows, all from one sample in a study of blood T cell repertoires in COVID-19. Repertoires were generated with immunoSEQ multiplex PCR, while TCRdb's copy carries only in-frame clones and drops some. This table has about 230,000 clones, approximately 88% appearing once. Material for sequencing was peripheral blood. Every receptor here comes from a man in his forties with acute or convalescent COVID-19. CDR3s include the opening cysteine and the closing phenylalanine or tryptophan. Fields, in order: CDR3 length, V gene, D gene, J gene, clone size, CDR3 protein, CDR3 DNA. The D gene is left open where the match is weak. Some rows mark clone size as missing; the rest say once, few, many or name a class of expanded clone.

length: 13; V: TRBV9; D: .; J: TRBJ2-7; size: once; CDR3: CASGSATLGEQYF; DNA: TGTGCCAGTGGTAGCGCAACTCTGGGGGAGCAGTACTTC
length: 16; V: TRBV6-5; D: TRBD2; J: TRBJ2-7; size: once; CDR3: CASSYSLLAGGYEQYF; DNA: TGTGCCAGCAGTTACTCTTTGCTAGCGGGAGGGTACGAGCAGTACTTC
length: 16; V: TRBV28; D: TRBD2; J: TRBJ2-2; size: .; CDR3: CASSLSGRADTGELFF; DNA: TGTGCCAGCAGTTTGAGCGGGAGGGCCGATACCGGGGAGCTGTTTTTT
length: 16; V: TRBV7-2; D: TRBD2; J: TRBJ2-7; size: .; CDR3: CASSRGLAGFSYEQYF; DNA: TGTGCCAGCAGCCGTGGACTAGCGGGGTTCTCCTACGAGCAGTACTTC
length: 17; V: TRBV10-3; D: TRBD1; J: TRBJ2-1; size: .; CDR3: CAISARDRGLGVDEQFF; DNA: TGTGCCATCAGTGCCAGGGACAGGGGGCTCGGCGTGGATGAGCAGTTCTTC
length: 20; V: TRBV3-1/TRBV3-2; D: TRBD2; J: TRBJ2-6; size: .; CDR3: CASSQERGGRASGGANVLTF; DNA: TGTGCCAGCAGCCAAGAAAGGGGCGGGAGGGCCTCAGGTGGGGCCAACGTCCTGACTTTC
length: 14; V: TRBV7-7; D: TRBD1; J: TRBJ2-7; size: once; CDR3: CASSAGQGLVEQYF; DNA: TGTGCCAGCAGCGCCGGACAGGGTTTGGTCGAGCAGTACTTC
length: 15; V: TRBV3-1/TRBV3-2; D: TRBD2; J: TRBJ2-3; size: .; CDR3: CASSRSSGTGDTQYF; DNA: TGTGCCAGCAGCCGATCTAGCGGGACCGGAGATACGCAGTATTTT
length: 13; V: TRBV6-5; D: .; J: TRBJ1-2; size: .; CDR3: CASGGTNNEGYTF; DNA: TGTGCCAGCGGAGGCACAAATAACGAGGGCTACACCTTC
length: 14; V: TRBV30; D: TRBD1; J: TRBJ1-6; size: few; CDR3: CAWSLPQGASPLHF; DNA: TGTGCCTGGAGTCTTCCCCAGGGGGCTTCACCCCTCCACTTT
length: 15; V: TRBV10-3; D: TRBD1; J: TRBJ1-5; size: .; CDR3: CAISGGQGGEQPQHF; DNA: TGTGCCATCAGTGGGGGACAGGGGGGCGAACAGCCCCAGCATTTT
length: 15; V: TRBV25-1; D: .; J: TRBJ2-3; size: .; CDR3: CASRQGGGNTDTQYF; DNA: TGTGCCAGCAGGCAGGGCGGTGGCAACACAGATACGCAGTATTTT
length: 13; V: TRBV6-5; D: .; J: TRBJ2-1; size: .; CDR3: CASSWGRGNEQFF; DNA: TGTGCCAGTTCGTGGGGGCGAGGAAATGAGCAGTTCTTC
length: 15; V: TRBV11-2; D: .; J: TRBJ2-1; size: .; CDR3: CASSFLVGARDEQFF; DNA: TGTGCCAGCAGCTTTCTCGTGGGGGCTCGGGATGAGCAGTTCTTC
length: 17; V: TRBV6-2/TRBV6-3; D: TRBD1; J: TRBJ2-1; size: .; CDR3: CASSPLLDRAMYNEQFF; DNA: TGTGCCAGCAGTCCCCTGTTGGACAGGGCGATGTACAATGAGCAGTTCTTC
length: 14; V: TRBV9; D: TRBD1; J: TRBJ1-6; size: .; CDR3: CASSPRQGGSPLHF; DNA: TGTGCCAGCAGCCCCCGACAGGGTGGATCACCCCTCCACTTT
length: 14; V: TRBV5-1; D: .; J: TRBJ1-4; size: .; CDR3: CASSSRDMREKLFF; DNA: TGCGCCAGCAGCTCCCGGGACATGCGTGAAAAACTGTTTTTT
length: 14; V: TRBV4-2; D: .; J: TRBJ1-4; size: .; CDR3: CASSQDRDREKLFF; DNA: TGTGCCAGCAGCCAAGATCGGGATCGTGAAAAACTGTTTTTT
length: 16; V: TRBV4-1; D: TRBD1; J: TRBJ2-7; size: few; CDR3: CASSQDRGQGIYEQYF; DNA: TGCGCCAGCAGCCAAGATCGGGGACAGGGGATATACGAGCAGTACTTC
length: 11; V: TRBV7-9; D: .; J: TRBJ2-5; size: few; CDR3: CASSLSGTQYF; DNA: TGTGCCAGCAGCCTCAGCGGGACCCAGTACTTC
length: 14; V: TRBV2; D: .; J: TRBJ2-7; size: few; CDR3: CASLSGEVYYEQYF; DNA: TGTGCCAGCTTAAGTGGAGAGGTCTACTACGAGCAGTACTTC
length: 15; V: TRBV27; D: TRBD1; J: TRBJ1-4; size: .; CDR3: CASSSRTGLREKLFF; DNA: TGTGCCAGCAGTTCGAGGACAGGGTTAAGGGAAAAACTGTTTTTT
length: 16; V: TRBV28; D: .; J: TRBJ2-4; size: .; CDR3: CASSFSTGGAKNIQYF; DNA: TGTGCCAGCAGTTTCAGTACGGGGGGCGCCAAAAACATTCAGTACTTC
length: 10; V: TRBV2; D: .; J: TRBJ2-7; size: .; CDR3: CASSANEQYF; DNA: TGTGCCAGCAGTGCAAACGAGCAGTACTTC
length: 15; V: TRBV5-5; D: .; J: TRBJ2-2; size: .; CDR3: CASSLDTLNTGELFF; DNA: TGTGCCAGCAGCTTGGACACCTTGAACACCGGGGAGCTGTTTTTT
length: 12; V: TRBV7-9; D: .; J: TRBJ1-2; size: .; CDR3: CASSSGALGYTF; DNA: TGTGCCAGCAGCTCTGGGGCGCTGGGCTACACCTTC
length: 17; V: TRBV5-5; D: .; J: TRBJ1-3; size: .; CDR3: CASSRSHQGNSGNTIYF; DNA: TGTGCCAGCAGCCGCTCACATCAGGGAAACTCTGGAAACACCATATATTTT
length: 13; V: TRBV5-4; D: .; J: TRBJ2-7; size: .; CDR3: CASSLQYSYEQYF; DNA: TGTGCCAGCAGCTTGCAGTACTCCTACGAGCAGTACTTC
length: 12; V: TRBV30; D: TRBD1; J: TRBJ1-2; size: .; CDR3: CAWGTVFYGYTF; DNA: TGTGCCTGGGGGACAGTTTTCTATGGCTACACCTTC
length: 15; V: TRBV21-1; D: .; J: TRBJ2-5; size: .; CDR3: CASSNSRDREETQYF; DNA: TGTGCCAGCAGCAATAGCCGGGACAGGGAAGAGACCCAGTACTTC
length: 11; V: TRBV9; D: .; J: TRBJ2-1; size: .; CDR3: CASSASNEQFF; DNA: TGTGCCAGCAGCGCCTCCAATGAGCAGTTCTTC
length: 13; V: TRBV19; D: .; J: TRBJ1-1; size: .; CDR3: CASSIDSVTEAFF; DNA: TGTGCCAGTAGTATAGATTCGGTCACTGAAGCTTTCTTT
length: 17; V: TRBV14; D: .; J: TRBJ1-5; size: .; CDR3: CASSQDLGATGNQPQHF; DNA: TGTGCCAGCAGCCAAGATCTGGGGGCGACGGGAAATCAGCCCCAGCATTTT
length: 14; V: TRBV30; D: .; J: TRBJ1-4; size: .; CDR3: CAWSPGHVNEKLFF; DNA: TGTGCCTGGAGTCCGGGACACGTTAATGAAAAACTGTTTTTT
length: 13; V: TRBV27; D: .; J: TRBJ1-1; size: .; CDR3: CASRSTGLPKAFF; DNA: TGTGCCAGCAGGTCAACAGGGCTCCCTAAAGCTTTCTTT
length: 16; V: TRBV2; D: .; J: TRBJ2-1; size: .; CDR3: CATHLGQANFYNEQFF; DNA: TGTGCCACCCACCTGGGGCAGGCCAATTTCTACAATGAGCAGTTCTTC
length: 15; V: TRBV11-1; D: TRBD2; J: TRBJ2-1; size: .; CDR3: CASSLAPGRPNEQFF; DNA: TGTGCCAGCAGCTTAGCGCCCGGGAGGCCCAATGAGCAGTTCTTC
length: 16; V: TRBV7-6; D: TRBD1; J: TRBJ2-2; size: .; CDR3: CASSLAGTGTTGELFF; DNA: TGTGCCAGCAGCTTAGCCGGGACAGGGACGACCGGGGAGCTGTTTTTT